This entry lists 5 T cell receptor beta chains sequenced from one sample in a study of graft-versus-host responses after intestinal transplantation (dated by TCRdb to the early 2020s). The time point label of this sample denotes: cells obtained before transplantation from donor or recipient. The antigens of these receptors remain unknown. Library creation used the immunoSEQ multiplex PCR assay. As stored in TCRdb, this immuneACCESS dataset retains in-frame rearrangements with V and J assigned. A fraction of the clones does not appear; measured against another copy, unresolved V genes explain less than half of the discrepancy, and the remainder lacks a known reason. This sample has 80,000 to 85,000 clones in its table, and 91% of those were observed once. Approximately 0.096% of the sample is taken by the ten largest. The sample consisted of unstimulated CD4+ T cells sorted from spleen or lymph node cells, taken before intestinal transplant. The receptors were gathered from a human donor who received an intestinal transplant.

This chain connects TRBV11-3 to TRBJ2-1; weak D call: TRBD1 (6 bases). V was trimmed by 0 bases and J by 6 bases, leaving 6 bases between them. The germline V gene encodes CDR1 SGHNT and CDR2 YENEEA. The CDR3 is made up of 13 amino acids. Here the CDR3 reads CASSLDRGNEQFF. The DNA of the CDR3 is TGTGCCAGCAGCTTAGACAGGGGCAATGAGCAGTTCTTC.

V usage is TRBV30 and J usage is TRBJ2-7; D perhaps matches TRBD1 (6 bases). V was clipped by 2 bases and J by 0 bases, with 11 bases between them. This CDR3 region has 14 residues. Germline V gene data show CDR1 as GTSNPN and CDR2 as SVGIG (reference sequence). The CDR3 region has the DNA TGTGCCTGGAGTAAAGACAGGACCTCCTACGAGCAGTACTTC. Translating it yields CAWSKDRTSYEQYF.

V usage is TRBV9 and J usage is TRBJ1-1, with D uncertain. The CDR3 is made up of 15 amino acids. The germline V gene encodes CDR1 SGDLS and CDR2 YYNGEE. Trimming stripped 4 bases from V and 1 base from J, with 14 bases between. The CDR3 reads CASSPEPGRNTEAFF. CDR3 DNA sequence: TGTGCCAGCAGCCCCGAACCGGGAAGGAACACTGAAGCTTTCTTT.

The count of this clone is one. V usage is TRBV5-1 and J usage is TRBJ2-1, with D uncertain. This CDR3 has 16 amino acids. V gave up 4 bases and J gave up 2 bases, with 16 bases separating them. CDR1 is SGHRS and CDR2 is YFSETQ in the germline V gene. The CDR3 spells CASSPGSLLTYNEQFF. The CDR3 DNA follows: TGCGCCAGCAGCCCAGGTAGTCTTCTAACCTACAATGAGCAGTTCTTC.

The V and J genes are TRBV5-6 and TRBJ1-5; TRBD1 agrees at 9 bases. The CDR3 has 14 residues. V was clipped by 4 bases and J by 9 bases; unmatched bases: 8. Germline V CDR1 and CDR2: SGHDT, YYEEEE. The DNA for the CDR3 is TGTGCCAGCAGCGAGGGACAGGGACGTTCGCCCCAGCATTTT. Translation: CASSEGQGRSPQHF.